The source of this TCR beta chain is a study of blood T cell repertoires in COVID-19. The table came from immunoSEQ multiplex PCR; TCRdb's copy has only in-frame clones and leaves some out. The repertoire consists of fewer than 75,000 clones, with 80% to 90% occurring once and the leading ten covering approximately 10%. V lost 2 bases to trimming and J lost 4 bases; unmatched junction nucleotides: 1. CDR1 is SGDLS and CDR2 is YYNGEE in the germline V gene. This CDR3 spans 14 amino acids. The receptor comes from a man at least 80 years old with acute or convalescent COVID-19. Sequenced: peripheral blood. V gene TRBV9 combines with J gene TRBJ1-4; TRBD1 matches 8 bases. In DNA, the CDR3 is TGTGCCAGCAGCGTCGACAGGGGTAATGAAAAACTGTTTTTT. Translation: CASSVDRGNEKLFF.